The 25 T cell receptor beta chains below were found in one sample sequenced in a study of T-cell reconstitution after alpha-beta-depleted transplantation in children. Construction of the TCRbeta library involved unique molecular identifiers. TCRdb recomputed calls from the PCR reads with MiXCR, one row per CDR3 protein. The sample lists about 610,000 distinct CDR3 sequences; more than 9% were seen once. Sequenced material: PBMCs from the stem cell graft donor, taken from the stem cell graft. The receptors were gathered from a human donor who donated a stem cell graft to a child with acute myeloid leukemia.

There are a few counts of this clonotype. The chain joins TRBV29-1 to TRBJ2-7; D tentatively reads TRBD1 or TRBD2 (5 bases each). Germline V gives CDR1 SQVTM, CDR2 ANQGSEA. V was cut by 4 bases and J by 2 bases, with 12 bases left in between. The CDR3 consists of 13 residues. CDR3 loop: CSVAGRATYEQYF. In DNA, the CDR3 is TGCAGCGTTGCGGGGCGGGCCACCTACGAGCAGTACTTC.

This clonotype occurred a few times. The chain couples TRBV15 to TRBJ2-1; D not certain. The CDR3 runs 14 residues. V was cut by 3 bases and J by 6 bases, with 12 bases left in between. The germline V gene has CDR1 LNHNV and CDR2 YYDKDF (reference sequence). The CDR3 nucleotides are TGTGCCACCAGCAGGTCGGGTTGGAGCAATGAGCAGTTCTTC. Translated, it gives CATSRSGWSNEQFF.

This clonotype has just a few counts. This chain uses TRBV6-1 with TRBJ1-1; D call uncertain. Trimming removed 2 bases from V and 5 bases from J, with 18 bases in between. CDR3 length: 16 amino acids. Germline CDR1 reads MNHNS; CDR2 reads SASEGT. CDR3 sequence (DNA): TGTGCCAGCAGTGAATCGCCCAGGCTGGAGAGAACTGAAGCTTTCTTT. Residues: CASSESPRLERTEAFF.

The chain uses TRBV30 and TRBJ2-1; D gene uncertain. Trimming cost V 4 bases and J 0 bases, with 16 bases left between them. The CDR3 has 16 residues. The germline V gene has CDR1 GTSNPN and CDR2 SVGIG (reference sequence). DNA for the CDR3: TGTGCCTGGAACCATGGGTCCGGTTTCTCCTACAATGAGCAGTTCTTC. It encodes CAWNHGSGFSYNEQFF.

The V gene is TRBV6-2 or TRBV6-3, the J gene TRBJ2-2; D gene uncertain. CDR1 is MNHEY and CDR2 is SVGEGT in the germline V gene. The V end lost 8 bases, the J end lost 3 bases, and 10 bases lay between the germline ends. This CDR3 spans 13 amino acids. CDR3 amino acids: CASERVHTGELFF. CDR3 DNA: TGTGCCAGCGAAAGGGTTCACACCGGGGAGCTGTTTTTT.

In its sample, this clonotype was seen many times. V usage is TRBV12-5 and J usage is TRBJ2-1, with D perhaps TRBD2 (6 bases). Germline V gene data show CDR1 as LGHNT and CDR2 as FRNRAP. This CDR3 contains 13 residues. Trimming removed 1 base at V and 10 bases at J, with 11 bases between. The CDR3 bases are TGTGCTAGTGGTTTGGGGGGGGACGAGGAGCAGTTCTTC. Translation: CASGLGGDEEQFF.

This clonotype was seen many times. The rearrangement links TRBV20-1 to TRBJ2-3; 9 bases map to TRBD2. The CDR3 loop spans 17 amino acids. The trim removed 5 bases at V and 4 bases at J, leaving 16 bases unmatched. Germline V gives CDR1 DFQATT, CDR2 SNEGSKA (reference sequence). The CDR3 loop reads CSAVPPLASGMADTQYF. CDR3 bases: TGCAGTGCTGTCCCTCCGCTGGCTAGCGGGATGGCAGATACGCAGTATTTT.

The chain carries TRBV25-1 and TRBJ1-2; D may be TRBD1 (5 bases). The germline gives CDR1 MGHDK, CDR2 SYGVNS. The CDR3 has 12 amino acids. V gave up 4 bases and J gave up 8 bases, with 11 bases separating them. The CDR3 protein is CASSGSGWGYTF. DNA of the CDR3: TGTGCCAGCAGTGGTTCAGGGTGGGGCTACACCTTC.

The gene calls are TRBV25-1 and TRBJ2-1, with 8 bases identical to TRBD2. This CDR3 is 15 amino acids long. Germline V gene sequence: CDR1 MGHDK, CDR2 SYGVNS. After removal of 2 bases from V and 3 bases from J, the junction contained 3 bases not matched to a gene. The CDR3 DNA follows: TGTGCCAGCAGTGAAGCGGGAGGATTCTACAATGAGCAGTTCTTC. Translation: CASSEAGGFYNEQFF.

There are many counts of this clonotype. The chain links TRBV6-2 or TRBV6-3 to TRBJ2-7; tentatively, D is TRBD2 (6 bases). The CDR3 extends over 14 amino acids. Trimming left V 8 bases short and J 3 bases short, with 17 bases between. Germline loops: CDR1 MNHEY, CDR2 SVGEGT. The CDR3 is CASGGTGGLYEQYF. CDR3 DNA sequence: TGTGCCAGCGGTGGGACTGGAGGGCTCTACGAGCAGTACTTC.

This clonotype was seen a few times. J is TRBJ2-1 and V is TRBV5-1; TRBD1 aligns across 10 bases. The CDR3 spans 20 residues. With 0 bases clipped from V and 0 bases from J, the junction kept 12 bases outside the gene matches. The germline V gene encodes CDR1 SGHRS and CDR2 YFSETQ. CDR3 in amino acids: CASSLAGTGVAPSSYNEQFF. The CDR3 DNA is TGCGCCAGCAGCTTGGCCGGGACAGGGGTTGCCCCAAGCTCCTACAATGAGCAGTTCTTC.

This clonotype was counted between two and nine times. CDR3 DNA sequence: TGTGCCAGCAGTCGCCCCCCCGGACAGATTAATTCACCCCTCCACTTT. This codes for CASSRPPGQINSPLHF. The gene calls are TRBV6-5 and TRBJ1-6, with D perhaps matching TRBD1 (6 bases). The CDR3 loop spans 16 amino acids. CDR1 is MNHEY, CDR2 SVGAGI, per germline. Trimming removed 5 bases at V and 6 bases at J, with 17 bases between.

CDR3: CASSYSKGTSGRNHEQFF. DNA for the CDR3: TGTGCCAGCAGTTACTCGAAGGGAACTAGCGGGAGGAACCATGAGCAGTTCTTC. The chain has TRBV6-5 and TRBJ2-1, with TRBD2 matching over 12 bases. The CDR3 is 18 amino acids. V was pared by 0 bases and J by 8 bases, with 11 bases of the junction left unmatched. Germline CDR1 MNHEY, CDR2 SVGAGI.

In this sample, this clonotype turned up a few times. CDR3 sequence (DNA): TGTGCCAGCAGTTTTAGGGCGGCATCCTACGAGCAGTACTTC. The encoded protein is CASSFRAASYEQYF. The chain links TRBV12-3 or TRBV12-4 to TRBJ2-7; D not certain. The V and J ends lost 3 bases and 1 base respectively, with 10 bases between them. The CDR3 loop spans 14 amino acids.

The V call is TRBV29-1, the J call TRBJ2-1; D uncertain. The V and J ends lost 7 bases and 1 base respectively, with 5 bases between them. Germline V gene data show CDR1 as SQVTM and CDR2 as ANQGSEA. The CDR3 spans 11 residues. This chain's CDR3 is CSGVSYNEQFF. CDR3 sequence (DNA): TGCAGCGGGGTTTCCTACAATGAGCAGTTCTTC.

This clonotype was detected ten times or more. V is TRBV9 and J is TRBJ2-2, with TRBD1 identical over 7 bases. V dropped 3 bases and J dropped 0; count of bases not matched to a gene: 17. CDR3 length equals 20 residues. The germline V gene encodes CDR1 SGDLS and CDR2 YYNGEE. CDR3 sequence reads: CASSATGTAAQTPNTGELFF. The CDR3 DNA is TGTGCCAGCAGCGCAACCGGGACAGCCGCACAAACTCCGAACACCGGGGAGCTGTTTTTT.

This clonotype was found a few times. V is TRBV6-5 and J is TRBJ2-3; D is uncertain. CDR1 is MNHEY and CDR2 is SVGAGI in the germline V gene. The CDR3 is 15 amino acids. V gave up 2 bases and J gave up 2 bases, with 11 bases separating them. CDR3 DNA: TGTGCCAGCAGTTACGGTGGGCCGACCACAGATACGCAGTATTTT. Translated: CASSYGGPTTDTQYF.

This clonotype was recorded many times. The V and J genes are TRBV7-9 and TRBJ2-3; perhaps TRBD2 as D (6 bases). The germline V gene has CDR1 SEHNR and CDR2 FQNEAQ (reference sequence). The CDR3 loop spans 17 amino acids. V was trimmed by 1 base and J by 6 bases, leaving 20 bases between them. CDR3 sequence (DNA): TGTGCCAGCAGCTTAGGACCCTCAGGGACGGGGGTGGATACGCAGTATTTT. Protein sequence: CASSLGPSGTGVDTQYF.

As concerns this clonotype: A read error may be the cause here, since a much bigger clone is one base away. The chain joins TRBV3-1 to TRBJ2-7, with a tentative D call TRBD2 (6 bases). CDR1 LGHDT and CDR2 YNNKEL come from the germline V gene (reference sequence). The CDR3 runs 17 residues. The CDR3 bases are TGTGCCAGCACCCAAGAGGTGTTCCCGGGACTTGGGCACGAGCAGTACTTC. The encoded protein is CASTQEVFPGLGHEQYF.

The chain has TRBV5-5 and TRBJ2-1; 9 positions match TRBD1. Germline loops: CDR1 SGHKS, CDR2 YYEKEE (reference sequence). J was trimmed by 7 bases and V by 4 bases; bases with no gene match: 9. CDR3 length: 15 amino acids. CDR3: CASSLQGAIQNEQFF. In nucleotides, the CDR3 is TGTGCCAGCAGCCTACAGGGGGCAATTCAGAATGAGCAGTTCTTC.

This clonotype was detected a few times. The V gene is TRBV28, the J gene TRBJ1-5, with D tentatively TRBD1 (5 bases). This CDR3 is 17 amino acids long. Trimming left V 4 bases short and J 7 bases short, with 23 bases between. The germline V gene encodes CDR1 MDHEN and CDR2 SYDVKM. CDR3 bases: TGTGCCAGCAGTTGGATTGCGGCGGGCAGGGTCGACCAGCCCCAGCATTTT. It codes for CASSWIAAGRVDQPQHF.

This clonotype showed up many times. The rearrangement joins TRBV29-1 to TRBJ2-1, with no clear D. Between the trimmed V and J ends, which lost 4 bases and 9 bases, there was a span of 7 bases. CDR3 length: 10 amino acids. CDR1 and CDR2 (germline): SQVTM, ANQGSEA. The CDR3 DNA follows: TGCAGCGTTGTCTGGCGTGAGCAGTTCTTC. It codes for CSVVWREQFF.

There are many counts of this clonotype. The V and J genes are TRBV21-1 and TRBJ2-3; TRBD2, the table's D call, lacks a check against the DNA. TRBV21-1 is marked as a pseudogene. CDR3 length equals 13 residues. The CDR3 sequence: CASSKEGGGTQYF. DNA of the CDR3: TGTGCCAGCAGCAAAGAGGGAGGCGGTACGCAGTATTTT.

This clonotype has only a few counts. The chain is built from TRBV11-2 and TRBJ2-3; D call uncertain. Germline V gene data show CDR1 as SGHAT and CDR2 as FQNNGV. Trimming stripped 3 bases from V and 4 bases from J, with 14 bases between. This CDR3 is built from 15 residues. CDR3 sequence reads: CASSLTGWTADTQYF. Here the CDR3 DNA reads TGTGCCAGCAGCTTGACTGGGTGGACCGCAGATACGCAGTATTTT.

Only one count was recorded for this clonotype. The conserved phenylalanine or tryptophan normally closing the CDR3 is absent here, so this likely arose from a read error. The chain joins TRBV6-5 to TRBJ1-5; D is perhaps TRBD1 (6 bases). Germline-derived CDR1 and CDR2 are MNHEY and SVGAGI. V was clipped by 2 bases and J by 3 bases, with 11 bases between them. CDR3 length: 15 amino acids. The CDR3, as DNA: TGTGCCAGCAGTTACGGTACAGGGCCCAATCAGCCCCAGCATTAT. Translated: CASSYGTGPNQPQHY.